This T cell receptor beta chain was identified during a study of beta chain features in type 1 diabetes (dated 2018 in TCRdb). Concerning the study at large: Mean age, gender distribution, total cell number and subset yield were not different between patients and healthy donors. Across all samples, about 110 million sorted cells were examined, and cell number per subset correlated strongly with RNA yield. Whereas all 30 or so donors provided naive and central memory subsets, regulatory and stem cell-like memory subsets were isolated from just 8 patients and roughly 8 healthy donors. In the study, TCRB repertoires of sorted circulating CD4+ T cell subsets from recently diagnosed type 1 diabetes patients were compared with those of matched healthy donors. Overall study results and their limits: Because cDNA was sequenced instead of genomic DNA, highly expressing activated cells could be over-represented, though the groups showed no difference in activation or CD3 levels. PCR might favor shorter templates, but patient and control samples were amplified and corrected together, so any skew would affect both groups equally. In all four CD4+ subsets, TCRB CDR3 length was moderately but significantly shorter in type 1 diabetes patients. Fewer insertions and more nucleotide deletions at VDJ recombination sites were observed in patients with type 1 diabetes, implying thymic rearrangement abnormalities. Naive, central memory and regulatory TCRB repertoires appeared to be more alike among patients than among healthy donors. Because the HLA sub-analyses included only small numbers of individuals, any influence of HLA type on TCRB rearrangement was left unresolved.

All of the isolated RNA was reverse transcribed with the High Capacity cDNA Reverse Transcription Kit, so expressed TCRB transcripts were sequenced. Deep immunoSEQ sequencing was applied to naive, central memory and regulatory T cell samples, giving an average of roughly 3.6 million total reads per sample. Sorted cells were lysed in RLT buffer and RNA was extracted with DNase-treated RNeasy Micro or Mini kits, depending on cell number. To prevent cross-contamination, each cell subset was processed individually, whereas patient and healthy donor samples were processed jointly. Using the immunoSEQ multiplex PCR, TCRB sequences were amplified from cDNA into 87-bp fragments spanning the CDR3 region. The amplicons were sequenced using the Illumina HiSeq platform. The authors processed their data as follows. PCR bias was computationally corrected using synthetic template baselines, reads within Hamming distance 2 were collapsed, and singletons that could not be merged were discarded. Reads were aligned against IMGT to assign V, D and J genes, CDR3 length and insertions or deletions at six rearrangement sites. Clonotype counts were normalized to sorted cell number within each subset before computing true diversity and Gini coefficients with the tcR R package. Repertoire sharing was quantified using the overlap coefficient calculated on TCRB nucleotide sequences. As a proxy for the pre-selection repertoire, out-of-frame TCRB sequences from naive cells were analyzed. TCRdb took this table from immuneACCESS and kept in-frame rearrangements with V and J called. Such tables lack part of the clones; where checked against another copy, unresolved V genes explain under half of the gap, and the rest is unexplained. That table is the source of V, J and clone size, and D and trimming were worked out from the DNA. A total of over 600,000 clones appear in this sample, about an eighth of them only once. Around 0.12% of the sample is in the top ten clones.

Worth noting for this clone: This clone's antigen is unknown. It has no much larger one-base neighbor in the sample; base qualities were not kept. Other DNA sequences in this sample translate to the same CDR3.

Each donor gave one peripheral blood draw, averaging roughly 0.11 L, which was collected into heparinised tubes. A BD FACSAria II was used to sort naive, central memory, regulatory and stem cell-like memory CD4+ T cells with a panel that included CD45RO, CCR7, CD25, CD127, CD95 and CD27. All sorted populations exceeded 95% purity. PBMCs were separated immediately by Lymphoprep density gradient centrifugation and were stained directly, without being cultured. So that batch effects would be minimized, each experiment stained and sorted samples in pairs, pairing one healthy donor with one patient. The source material was naive CD4+ T cells from blood. Interpreted using the paper, the cell subset or site label stands for: true naive CD4+ T cells. The TCR sequence derives from a man under 40 with type 1 diabetes.

CDR3 region: CASSPAGDQPQHF. The DNA reads TGTGCCAGCAGCCCAGCAGGGGATCAGCCCCAGCATTTT. The rearrangement combines TRBV7-9 with TRBJ1-5; TRBD1 is possibly the D segment (6 matching bases). Reading the germline V gene (reference sequence) gives CDR1 SEHNR and CDR2 FQNEAQ. Reading from cysteine to phenylalanine, the CDR3 counts 13 amino acids. Only the CDR3 DNA stays, 39 bases, in frame from base 1. Trimming costs V 5 bases and J 5 bases, and their ends lie 10 bases apart. Extended through the reference TRBV7-9 and TRBJ1-5 proteins, this CDR3 yields the full variable domain: DTGVSQNPRHKITKRGQNVTFRCDPISEHNRLYWYRQTLGQGPEFLTYFQNEAQLEKSRLLSDRFSAERPKGSFSTLEIQRTEQGDSAMYLCASSPAGDQPQHFGDGTRLSIL.